Here is one TCR beta chain with its context. In germline, CDR1 is LGHNA, CDR2 YNFKEQ. V was shortened by 0 bases and J by 8 bases, with 11 bases between the two germline ends. The CDR3 consists of 15 residues. These data are taken from a study of lymphopenia after photon versus proton radiotherapy. TCRdb's copy holds only in-frame clones and misses some; the assay was immunoSEQ multiplex PCR. The repertoire has about 45,000 clones, 85% of them found once; the top ten carry 2% to 2.5%. This specimen was peripheral blood, taken from a patient treated with photon-based radiotherapy. The chain combines TRBV4-2 with TRBJ1-6; D is unresolved. The source is a man aged 35 to 55 with gastric cancer. CDR3 loop: CASSQDRSIDSPLHF. As DNA, the CDR3 is TGTGCCAGCAGCCAAGACAGGTCAATTGATTCACCCCTCCACTTT.